This TCR beta chain originates from a study of blood T cells in healthy people across ages. The study's findings and limits: Donors of long life had a larger count of naive CD4+ cells and greater diversity than aged donors.

Together with a sample-barcoded 5' primer, a J-beta primer mix was included in a second PCR lasting roughly 6 to 12 cycles. One entry per CDR3 protein, called by TCRdb with MiXCR from the 5' RACE reads. Of 1.5 million to 2 million distinct CDR3 sequences listed, about 39% are singletons. Comment on this clonotype: Its antigen is not known.

The sequence was collected from a human donor in good health. The sample taken for sequencing was blood.

The CDR3 region has the DNA TGTGCCAGCAGCGTGGCGCGGGTTCAAGAGACCCAGTACTTC. Its protein product is CASSVARVQETQYF. The chain links TRBV11-2 to TRBJ2-5, with D tentatively TRBD2 (5 bases). Between the trimmed V and J ends, which lost 5 bases and 2 bases, there was a span of 12 bases. CDR1 and CDR2 (germline): SGHAT, FQNNGV. The CDR3 sequence is 14 residues long. The variable domain in full, completed from reference TRBV11-2 and TRBJ2-5, reads EAGVAQSPRYKIIEKRQSVAFWCNPISGHATLYWYQQILGQGPKLLIQFQNNGVVDDSQLPKDRFSAERLKGVDSTLKIQPAKLEDSAVYLCASSVARVQETQYFGPGTRLLVL.